These T cell receptor beta chains were read from a single sample in a study of TIL therapy for anti-PD-1-resistant metastatic lung cancer. TCRdb's copy holds only in-frame clones and misses some; the assay was immunoSEQ multiplex PCR. Here the sample spans around 50,000 clones, about 73% being singletons. The starting material was blood, obtained at baseline. The receptors stem from a person between 25 and 80 years old with non-small cell lung cancer. Both conserved end residues are part of each CDR3. Each record gives: J gene, clone size, D gene, V gene, CDR3 protein, CDR3 DNA. The D gene is left open where the match is weak. Expanded clones get a size class; other rows say once, few or many, or leave the size out.

j_gene: TRBJ2-1
abundance: .
d_gene: .
v_gene: TRBV19
CDR3aa: CASSFRGLYNEQFF
CDR3nt: TGTGCCAGTAGTTTCCGGGGCCTTTACAATGAGCAGTTCTTC

j_gene: TRBJ1-1
abundance: few
d_gene: TRBD1
v_gene: TRBV10-1
CDR3aa: CASSEGQGASEAFF
CDR3nt: TGCGCCAGCAGTGAGGGTCAGGGGGCCTCTGAAGCTTTCTTT

j_gene: TRBJ1-2
abundance: few
d_gene: TRBD1
v_gene: TRBV7-8
CDR3aa: CASSLGQGYGYTF
CDR3nt: TGTGCCAGCAGCCTAGGACAGGGTTATGGCTACACCTTC

j_gene: TRBJ2-5
abundance: .
d_gene: TRBD1
v_gene: TRBV7-3
CDR3aa: CASSPPDRAQETQYF
CDR3nt: TGTGCCAGCAGCCCACCCGACAGGGCCCAAGAGACCCAGTACTTC

j_gene: TRBJ2-7
abundance: .
d_gene: .
v_gene: TRBV29-1
CDR3aa: CSVVSWIGRGAYEQYF
CDR3nt: TGCAGCGTTGTGAGCTGGATTGGCAGGGGAGCCTACGAGCAGTACTTC

j_gene: TRBJ2-7
abundance: .
d_gene: .
v_gene: TRBV5-6
CDR3aa: CASSEPGHPSYEQYF
CDR3nt: TGTGCCAGCAGCGAACCGGGACATCCTTCTTACGAGCAGTACTTC

j_gene: TRBJ2-7
abundance: .
d_gene: .
v_gene: TRBV18
CDR3aa: CASSPGTTTYEQYF
CDR3nt: TGTGCCAGCTCGCCCGGGACAACAACCTACGAGCAGTACTTC

j_gene: TRBJ1-1
abundance: .
d_gene: .
v_gene: TRBV7-9
CDR3aa: CASSPQQGPGTEAFF
CDR3nt: TGTGCCAGCAGCCCCCAGCAGGGCCCGGGAACTGAAGCTTTCTTT

j_gene: TRBJ2-2
abundance: .
d_gene: .
v_gene: TRBV19
CDR3aa: CASSVRVGVVTGELFF
CDR3nt: TGTGCCAGTAGTGTCCGAGTTGGGGTCGTCACCGGGGAGCTGTTTTTT

j_gene: TRBJ2-1
abundance: .
d_gene: .
v_gene: TRBV25-1
CDR3aa: CASSEETGRSYNEQFF
CDR3nt: TGTGCCAGCAGTGAAGAAACAGGGAGGTCCTACAATGAGCAGTTCTTC

j_gene: TRBJ1-2
abundance: .
d_gene: .
v_gene: TRBV4-3
CDR3aa: CASSQDRPVGGNYGYTF
CDR3nt: TGCGCCAGCAGCCAAGATCGACCCGTGGGCGGTAACTATGGCTACACCTTC

j_gene: TRBJ2-7
abundance: .
d_gene: TRBD2
v_gene: TRBV28
CDR3aa: CASSRSGGWYEQYF
CDR3nt: TGTGCCAGCAGTCGCAGCGGGGGATGGTACGAGCAGTACTTC

j_gene: TRBJ1-2
abundance: once
d_gene: .
v_gene: TRBV29-1
CDR3aa: CSVDGLNYGYTF
CDR3nt: TGCAGCGTTGATGGGCTGAACTATGGCTACACCTTC

j_gene: TRBJ1-4
abundance: .
d_gene: .
v_gene: TRBV5-1
CDR3aa: CASSADSTREKLFF
CDR3nt: TGCGCCAGCAGCGCCGATTCTACGCGGGAAAAACTGTTTTTT

j_gene: TRBJ2-7
abundance: .
d_gene: .
v_gene: TRBV28
CDR3aa: CASSLASVGYEQYF
CDR3nt: TGTGCCAGCAGTTTGGCCTCCGTAGGGTACGAGCAGTACTTC

j_gene: TRBJ1-4
abundance: .
d_gene: TRBD1
v_gene: TRBV7-2
CDR3aa: CASSFSDRVVLTNEKLFF
CDR3nt: TGTGCCAGCAGCTTTTCGGACAGGGTAGTATTAACTAATGAAAAACTGTTTTTT

j_gene: TRBJ1-2
abundance: .
d_gene: TRBD1
v_gene: TRBV11-3
CDR3aa: CASSGTGTGIGYTF
CDR3nt: TGTGCCAGCAGCGGGACCGGGACAGGGATTGGCTACACCTTC

j_gene: TRBJ1-1
abundance: .
d_gene: .
v_gene: TRBV6-1
CDR3aa: CASSELMGGSMLAFF
CDR3nt: TGTGCCAGCAGTGAACTGATGGGGGGCAGTATGCTGGCTTTCTTT

j_gene: TRBJ2-3
abundance: .
d_gene: TRBD1
v_gene: TRBV4-2
CDR3aa: CASSQPGQDLFHDTQYF
CDR3nt: TGTGCCAGCAGCCAACCCGGACAGGATCTTTTCCATGATACGCAGTATTTT

j_gene: TRBJ2-2
abundance: .
d_gene: TRBD2
v_gene: TRBV7-8
CDR3aa: CASSSSGGPIGGELFF
CDR3nt: TGTGCCAGCAGCTCTTCGGGGGGGCCGATCGGCGGGGAGCTGTTTTTT

j_gene: TRBJ1-2
abundance: .
d_gene: .
v_gene: TRBV5-1
CDR3aa: CASSPSTRDTQHYGYTF
CDR3nt: TGCGCCAGCAGCCCAAGCACCCGGGACACCCAACACTATGGCTACACCTTC

j_gene: TRBJ2-1
abundance: .
d_gene: TRBD1
v_gene: TRBV7-9
CDR3aa: CASSHSSLGTGRHEQFF
CDR3nt: TGTGCCAGCAGCCATTCCTCACTAGGGACAGGGAGGCATGAGCAGTTCTTC

j_gene: TRBJ2-7
abundance: .
d_gene: .
v_gene: TRBV15
CDR3aa: CATSREGDEQYF
CDR3nt: TGTGCCACCAGCAGAGAAGGGGACGAGCAGTACTTC

j_gene: TRBJ2-3
abundance: .
d_gene: .
v_gene: TRBV18
CDR3aa: CASSPGWGDTDTQYF
CDR3nt: TGTGCCAGCTCACCAGGATGGGGAGACACAGATACGCAGTATTTT

j_gene: TRBJ2-7
abundance: .
d_gene: .
v_gene: TRBV28
CDR3aa: CASRGTLVYEQYF
CDR3nt: TGTGCCAGTCGAGGGACGTTGGTGTACGAGCAGTACTTC

j_gene: TRBJ2-1
abundance: once
d_gene: .
v_gene: TRBV10-1
CDR3aa: CASSEGRSYNEQFF
CDR3nt: TGCGCCAGCAGTGAGGGCCGTTCCTACAATGAGCAGTTCTTC

j_gene: TRBJ2-1
abundance: .
d_gene: .
v_gene: TRBV6-1
CDR3aa: CASSAGETYNEQFF
CDR3nt: TGTGCCAGCAGTGCGGGGGAGACCTACAATGAGCAGTTCTTC

j_gene: TRBJ1-5
abundance: .
d_gene: .
v_gene: TRBV4-2
CDR3aa: CASSQEQAQPQHF
CDR3nt: TGTGCCAGCAGCCAAGAACAGGCTCAGCCCCAGCATTTT

j_gene: TRBJ1-4
abundance: few
d_gene: .
v_gene: TRBV25-1
CDR3aa: CASSGAPATNEKLFF
CDR3nt: TGTGCCAGCAGTGGGGCACCAGCAACTAATGAAAAACTGTTTTTT

j_gene: TRBJ2-3
abundance: .
d_gene: .
v_gene: TRBV5-8
CDR3aa: CASSPTGTDTQYF
CDR3nt: TGTGCCAGCAGCCCCACAGGGACAGATACGCAGTATTTT

j_gene: TRBJ1-4
abundance: .
d_gene: .
v_gene: TRBV6-1
CDR3aa: CASSNRQQLFF
CDR3nt: TGTGCCAGCAGTAATAGACAGCAACTGTTTTTT